The rows below give T cell receptor beta chains drawn from one sample of a study of OX40 agonist ivuxolimab in advanced cancers. Generated by immunoSEQ multiplex PCR, the TCRdb table keeps only in-frame clones and is missing some. Of 55,000 to 70,000 clones in the sample, over 70% were seen once. The sequencing used CD4+ or CD8+ T cells sorted from blood, collected in a trial of the OX40 agonist ivuxolimab. These receptors came from an adult with an advanced solid tumor such as melanoma, head and neck, liver or kidney cancer. Both conserved end residues are trimmed from each CDR3.

v_gene: TRBV5-1
CDR3aa: ASSLVPGGNEQF

v_gene: TRBV6-1
CDR3aa: ASSEGGVGGATNEKLF

v_gene: TRBV10-2
CDR3aa: ASNEVSNQPQH

v_gene: TRBV4-1
CDR3aa: ASSQVPRSTDTQY

v_gene: TRBV5-1
CDR3aa: ASSFGAHNEQF

v_gene: TRBV30
CDR3aa: AWSVVAGGGGNTIY

v_gene: TRBV19
CDR3aa: ASSILRGAGSYNEQF

v_gene: TRBV25-1
CDR3aa: ASSGASAQY

v_gene: TRBV19
CDR3aa: ASSITGARNEQF

v_gene: TRBV30
CDR3aa: AWKITGGLNTEAF

v_gene: TRBV19
CDR3aa: ASSTQGPVGKLF

v_gene: TRBV7-9
CDR3aa: ASSPPTGRAIYEQY

v_gene: TRBV11-2
CDR3aa: ASSLAASGPAIH

v_gene: TRBV19
CDR3aa: ASSMGDSLAKNIQY

v_gene: TRBV2
CDR3aa: ASSVKEVYGYT

v_gene: TRBV7-7
CDR3aa: ASSRDRGLTGELF

v_gene: TRBV11-2
CDR3aa: ASSPIAGGAWETQY

v_gene: TRBV18
CDR3aa: ASSPGTGYQPQH

v_gene: TRBV6-5
CDR3aa: ASSFAPPNYGYT

v_gene: TRBV7-9
CDR3aa: ASSRRGTEAF

v_gene: TRBV14
CDR3aa: ASRSSSSSVSYGYT

v_gene: TRBV19
CDR3aa: ASSPGQYYGQY

v_gene: TRBV29-1
CDR3aa: SADRAYNEQF

v_gene: TRBV27
CDR3aa: ASSSQVDSTGYT

v_gene: TRBV5-4
CDR3aa: ASSLVDGTVSYEQY

v_gene: TRBV6-4
CDR3aa: ASRPTGPYGYT

v_gene: TRBV7-9
CDR3aa: ASSHPDRRFYEQY

v_gene: TRBV7-2
CDR3aa: ASSLGNREYYSNQPQH

v_gene: TRBV2
CDR3aa: ASKTGDQPQH

v_gene: TRBV2
CDR3aa: ASSPTTGVAGYT

v_gene: TRBV7-9
CDR3aa: ASRATNSPLH

v_gene: TRBV6-6
CDR3aa: ASTPGQGQPQH

v_gene: TRBV6-1
CDR3aa: ASSEYRGPNSPLH

v_gene: TRBV6-5
CDR3aa: ASSPLPGDRNTIY

v_gene: TRBV6-5
CDR3aa: ASSYSFGGREKLF

v_gene: TRBV5-1
CDR3aa: ASNLGTGGMTEAF

v_gene: TRBV9
CDR3aa: ASSPRSGVNTGELF

v_gene: TRBV6-6
CDR3aa: ASSYPRGLEETQY

v_gene: TRBV20-1
CDR3aa: SAHSRTTQY